A single sample is the source of the 9 T cell receptor beta chains below, sequenced in a study of cytomegalovirus exposure and HLA in healthy donors. The PCR ran on 60 Vbeta and 13 Jbeta primers. Data came from immunoSEQ multiplex PCR; TCRdb stores just in-frame clones and leaves some out. The data show around 200,000 clones, around 81% seen once. The sample consisted of PBMCs. All receptors come from a woman aged 50 to 65 in good health and CMV-seropositive.

This chain joins TRBV29-1 and TRBJ2-5, with D tentatively TRBD1 (5 bases). The CDR3 runs to 14 residues. The germline V gene encodes CDR1 SQVTM and CDR2 ANQGSEA. V lost 7 bases to trimming and J lost 10 bases, with 25 bases between them. CDR3 in amino acids: CSATSAGHGVSQYF. DNA for the CDR3: TGCAGCGCAACCTCTGCAGGGCACGGTGTTAGCCAGTACTTC.

V usage is TRBV5-1 and J usage is TRBJ1-1; D gene ambiguous. Germline values: CDR1 SGHRS, CDR2 YFSETQ. This CDR3 contains 12 residues. V lost 5 bases and J lost 2, with 7 bases in between. CDR3 in DNA: TGCGCCAGCAGGCAGATAAACACTGAAGCTTTCTTT. Translating gives CASRQINTEAFF.

V usage is TRBV6-5 and J usage is TRBJ2-3; 7 nucleotides align to TRBD2. V gave up 2 bases and J gave up 4 bases; unmatched junction bases: 9. This CDR3 has 16 amino acids. Germline loops: CDR1 MNHEY, CDR2 SVGAGI. The chain's CDR3 is CASSYRTTSIADTQYF. CDR3 DNA sequence: TGTGCCAGCAGTTACCGAACGACTAGCATAGCAGATACGCAGTATTTT.

The J gene is TRBJ2-7, the V gene TRBV27; 8 bases fit TRBD1. The CDR3 runs to 13 residues. Germline trimming cut 6 bases from V and 4 bases from J; bases unmatched to any gene: 5. The V gene's germline CDR1 is MNHEY and CDR2 SMNVEV (reference sequence). The CDR3 sequence is CASSGTGRYEQYF. CDR3 coding DNA: TGTGCCAGCAGCGGGACAGGCAGGTACGAGCAGTACTTC.

This clone showed up just a few times. This chain joins TRBV2 and TRBJ1-1; TRBD1 aligns across 8 bases. The V gene's germline CDR1 is SNHLY and CDR2 FYNNEI. The CDR3 spans 13 residues. V was clipped by 3 bases and J by 6 bases; unmatched bases: 3. The CDR3 region has the DNA TGTGCCAGCAGTGAGCAGGGGGCGGCTGAAGCTTTCTTT. Translated: CASSEQGAAEAFF.

V and J are TRBV19 and TRBJ2-5; D gene uncertain. Germline lookup yields CDR1 LNHDA and CDR2 SQIVND (reference sequence). With 8 bases removed from V and 5 bases from J, the gap between germline ends came to 12 bases. This CDR3 has 12 amino acids. The CDR3 sequence is CASRRGQETQYF. DNA for the CDR3: TGTGCCAGTCGTCGAGGCCAGGAGACCCAGTACTTC.

The rearrangement links TRBV4-3 to TRBJ1-2, with D possibly matching TRBD1 (5 bases). This CDR3 comprises 16 residues. The germline V gene has CDR1 LGHNA and CDR2 YSLEER. The V and J ends lost 0 bases and 4 bases respectively, with 15 bases between them. The CDR3 DNA is TGCGCCAGCAGCCAAGATAGTCCTCCAGGGCTCTATGGCTACACCTTC. Protein: CASSQDSPPGLYGYTF.

The chain combines TRBV7-2 with TRBJ2-2, with 8 bases fitting TRBD2. This CDR3 is built from 14 residues. The trim removed 10 bases at V and 2 bases at J, leaving 6 bases unmatched. Germline V gene lookup returns CDR1 SGHTA and CDR2 FQGNSA. The chain's CDR3 is CAMGSGGNTGELFF. The DNA for the CDR3 is TGTGCCATGGGGAGCGGGGGAAACACCGGGGAGCTGTTTTTT.

The chain uses TRBV30 and TRBJ2-1; 10 nucleotides line up with TRBD1. The CDR3 contains 14 residues. Looked up from germline, CDR1 is GTSNPN and CDR2 is SVGIG (reference sequence). V lost 0 bases to trimming and J lost 9 bases; unmatched junction nucleotides: 5. The CDR3 protein is CAWSVLTGGSEQFF. In DNA form, the CDR3 reads TGTGCCTGGAGTGTACTGACAGGGGGCAGTGAGCAGTTCTTC.